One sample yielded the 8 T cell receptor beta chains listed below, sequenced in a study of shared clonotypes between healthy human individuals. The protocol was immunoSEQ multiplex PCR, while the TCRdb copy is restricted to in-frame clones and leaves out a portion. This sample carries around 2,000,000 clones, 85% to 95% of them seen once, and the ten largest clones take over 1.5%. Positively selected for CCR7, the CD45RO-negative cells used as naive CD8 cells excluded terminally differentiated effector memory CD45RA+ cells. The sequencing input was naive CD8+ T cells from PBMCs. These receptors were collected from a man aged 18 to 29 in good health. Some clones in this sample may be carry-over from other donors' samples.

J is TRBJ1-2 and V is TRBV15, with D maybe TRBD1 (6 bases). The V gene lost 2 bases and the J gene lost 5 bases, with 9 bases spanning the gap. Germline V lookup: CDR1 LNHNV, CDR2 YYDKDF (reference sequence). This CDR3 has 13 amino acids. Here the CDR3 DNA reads TGTGCCACCAGCAGAAGGGGGAAATATGGCTACACCTTC. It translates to CATSRRGKYGYTF.

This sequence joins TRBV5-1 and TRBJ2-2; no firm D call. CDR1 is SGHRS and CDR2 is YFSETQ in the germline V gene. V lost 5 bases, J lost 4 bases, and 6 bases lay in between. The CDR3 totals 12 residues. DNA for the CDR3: TGCGCCAGCAGGTTGCCCACCGGGGAGCTGTTTTTT. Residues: CASRLPTGELFF. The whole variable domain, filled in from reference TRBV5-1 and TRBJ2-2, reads KAGVTQTPRYLIKTRGQQVTLSCSPISGHRSVSWYQQTPGQGLQFLFEYFSETQRNKGNFPGRFSGRQFSNSRSEMNVSTLELGDSALYLCASRLPTGELFFGEGSRLTVL.

The CDR3 region is CASSPGQPSEWRNEQFF. In nucleotides, the CDR3 is TGTGCCAGCTCACCTGGACAGCCGTCAGAGTGGCGCAATGAGCAGTTCTTC. This chain joins TRBV18 and TRBJ2-1; D possibly corresponds to TRBD1 (6 bases). This CDR3 comprises 17 residues. Germline V lookup: CDR1 KGHSH, CDR2 LQKENI. V dropped 3 bases and J dropped 6 bases, with 21 bases sitting between them.

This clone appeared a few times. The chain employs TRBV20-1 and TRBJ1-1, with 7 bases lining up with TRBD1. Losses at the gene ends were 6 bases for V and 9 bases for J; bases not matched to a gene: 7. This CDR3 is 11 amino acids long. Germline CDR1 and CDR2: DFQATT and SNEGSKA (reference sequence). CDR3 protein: CSATKGAKAFF. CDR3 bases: TGCAGTGCCACTAAGGGGGCGAAAGCTTTCTTT.

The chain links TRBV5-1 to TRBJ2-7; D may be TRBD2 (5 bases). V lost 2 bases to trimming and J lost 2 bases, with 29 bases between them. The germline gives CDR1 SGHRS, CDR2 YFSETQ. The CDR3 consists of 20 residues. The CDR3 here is CASSFYPPLSDQTNAYEQYF. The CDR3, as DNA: TGCGCCAGCAGCTTCTACCCTCCGCTTAGCGACCAGACTAACGCCTACGAGCAGTACTTC.

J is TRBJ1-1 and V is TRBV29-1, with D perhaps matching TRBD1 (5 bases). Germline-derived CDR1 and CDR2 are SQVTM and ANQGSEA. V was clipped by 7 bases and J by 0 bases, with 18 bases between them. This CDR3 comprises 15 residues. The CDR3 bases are TGCAGCGCCAGAAGCTTGGGGGGTATGAACACTGAAGCTTTCTTT. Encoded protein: CSARSLGGMNTEAFF.

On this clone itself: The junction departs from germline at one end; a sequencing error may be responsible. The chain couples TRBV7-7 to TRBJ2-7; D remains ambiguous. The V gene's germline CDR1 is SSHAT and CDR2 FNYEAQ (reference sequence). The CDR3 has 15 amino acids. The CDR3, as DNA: TGTGCCAGCAGTTTAGGGCCGGAGTCATCCTACGAGCAGTACTTC. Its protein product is CASSLGPESSYEQYF.

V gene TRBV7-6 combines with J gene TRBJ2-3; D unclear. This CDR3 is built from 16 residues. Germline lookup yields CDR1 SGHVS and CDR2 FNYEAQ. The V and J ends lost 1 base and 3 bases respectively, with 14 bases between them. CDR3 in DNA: TGTGCCAGCAGCTTAGAAGAACCTCCCCAGACAGATACGCAGTATTTT. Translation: CASSLEEPPQTDTQYF.